The entry that follows covers one TCR beta chain sequence. Its target is not known. Some clones are missing from TCRdb's copy, which holds only in-frame ones; the method was immunoSEQ multiplex PCR. Found here are roughly 9,200 clones, 85% to 90% of them singletons; the top ten hold over 1.5%. The entry originates in a study of T cells after posttransplantation cyclophosphamide. The study's findings and limits: TRB clonality was highly associated with recipient CMV seropositivity and reactivation.

Germline lookup yields CDR1 SGHVS and CDR2 FQNEAQ. Trimming removed 7 bases from V and 5 bases from J, with 19 bases in between. The CDR3 is 15 residues long. Material: memory CD4+ T cells sorted from PBMCs. This chain links TRBV7-8 with TRBJ2-3; perhaps TRBD2 as D (6 bases). The sequence derives from an older woman in good health, CMV-negative, and a related stem cell transplant donor. The CDR3 nucleotides are TGTGCCAGCACCCCACGGGGGAGAGAGAAAGATACGCAGTATTTT. Protein sequence: CASTPRGREKDTQYF.